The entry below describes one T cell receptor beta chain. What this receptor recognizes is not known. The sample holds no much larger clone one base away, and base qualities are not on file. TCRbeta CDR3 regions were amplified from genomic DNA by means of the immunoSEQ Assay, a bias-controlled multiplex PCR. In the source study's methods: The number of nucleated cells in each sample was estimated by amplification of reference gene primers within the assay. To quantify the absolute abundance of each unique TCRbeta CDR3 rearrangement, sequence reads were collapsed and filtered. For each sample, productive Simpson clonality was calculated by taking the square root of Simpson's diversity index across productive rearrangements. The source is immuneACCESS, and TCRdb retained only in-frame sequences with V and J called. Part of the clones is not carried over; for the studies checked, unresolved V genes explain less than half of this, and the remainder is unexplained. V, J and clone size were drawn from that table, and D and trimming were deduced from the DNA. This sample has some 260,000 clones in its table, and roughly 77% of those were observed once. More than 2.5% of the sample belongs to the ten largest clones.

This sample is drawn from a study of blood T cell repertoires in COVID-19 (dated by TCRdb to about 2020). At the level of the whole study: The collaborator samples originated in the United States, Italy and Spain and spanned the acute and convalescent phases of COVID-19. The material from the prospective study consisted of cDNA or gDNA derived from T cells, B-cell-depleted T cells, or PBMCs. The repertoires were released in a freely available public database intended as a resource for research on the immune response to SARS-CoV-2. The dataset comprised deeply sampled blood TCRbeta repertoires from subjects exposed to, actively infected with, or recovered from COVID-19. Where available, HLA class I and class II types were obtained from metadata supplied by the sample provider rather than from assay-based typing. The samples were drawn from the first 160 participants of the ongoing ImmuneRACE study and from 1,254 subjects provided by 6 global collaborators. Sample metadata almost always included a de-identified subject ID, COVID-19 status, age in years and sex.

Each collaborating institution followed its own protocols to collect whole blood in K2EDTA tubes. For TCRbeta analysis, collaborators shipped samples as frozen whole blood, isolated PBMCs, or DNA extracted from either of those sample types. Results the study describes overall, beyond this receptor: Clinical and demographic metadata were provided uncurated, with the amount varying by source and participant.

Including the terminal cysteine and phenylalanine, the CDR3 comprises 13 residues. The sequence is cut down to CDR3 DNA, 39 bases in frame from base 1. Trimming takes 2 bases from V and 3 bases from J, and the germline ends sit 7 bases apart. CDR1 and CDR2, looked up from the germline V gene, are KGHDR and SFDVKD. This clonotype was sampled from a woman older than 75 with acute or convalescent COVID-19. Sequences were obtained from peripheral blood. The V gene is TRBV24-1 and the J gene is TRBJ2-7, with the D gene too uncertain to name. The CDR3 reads CATSDSNSYEQYF. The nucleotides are TGTGCCACCAGTGATTCCAACAGCTACGAGCAGTACTTC.